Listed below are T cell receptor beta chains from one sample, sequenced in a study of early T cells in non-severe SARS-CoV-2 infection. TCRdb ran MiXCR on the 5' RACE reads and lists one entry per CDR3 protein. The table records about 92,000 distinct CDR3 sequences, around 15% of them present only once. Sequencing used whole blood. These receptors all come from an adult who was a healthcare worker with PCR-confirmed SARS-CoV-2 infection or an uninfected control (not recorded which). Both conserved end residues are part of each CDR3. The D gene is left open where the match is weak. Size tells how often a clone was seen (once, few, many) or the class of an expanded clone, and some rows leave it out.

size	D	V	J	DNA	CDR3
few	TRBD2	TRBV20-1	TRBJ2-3	TGCAGTGCGCCCGGACTAGCGGGGGGCCCGACTAGCACAGATACGCAGTATTTT	CSAPGLAGGPTSTDTQYF
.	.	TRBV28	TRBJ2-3	TGTGCCACCCGGGAGGGGGCCCGGCCAGATACGCAGTATTTT	CATREGARPDTQYF
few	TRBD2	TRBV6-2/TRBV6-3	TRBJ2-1	TGTGCCAGCAGTTGGACTAGCGAGTACAATGAGCAGTTCTTC	CASSWTSEYNEQFF
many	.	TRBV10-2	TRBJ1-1	TGCGCCAGCAGTGAGGGATCGGGCAGGGGAAACACTGAAGCTTTCTTT	CASSEGSGRGNTEAFF
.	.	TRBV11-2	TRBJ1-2	TGTGCCAGCAGCTTACAGGAGGGCGGACCCTATGGCTACACCTTC	CASSLQEGGPYGYTF
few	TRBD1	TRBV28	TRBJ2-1	TGTGCCACCAAGACAGGGAACTCCTACAATGAGCAGTTCTTC	CATKTGNSYNEQFF
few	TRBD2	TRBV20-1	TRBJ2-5	TGCAGTGCTAGATGGAGTAGCGGGTTAGAGACCCAGTACTTC	CSARWSSGLETQYF
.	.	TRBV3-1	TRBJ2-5	TGTGCCAGCAGCCAATCCTACGACAACCAAGAGACCCAGTACTTC	CASSQSYDNQETQYF
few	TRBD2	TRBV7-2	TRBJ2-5	TGTGCCAGCAGCTTAGCGGGGGGGAACCTCCAAGAGACCCAGTACTTC	CASSLAGGNLQETQYF
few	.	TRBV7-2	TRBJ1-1	TGTGCCAGCAGCGCCACAGGGTCAATGAACGCTTTCTTT	CASSATGSMNAFF
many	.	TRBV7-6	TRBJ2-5	TGTGCCAGCAGCTTAGGGGTAGAGACCCAGTACTTC	CASSLGVETQYF
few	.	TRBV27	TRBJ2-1	TGTGCCAGCAGCCTTCCCGGCCTCACATCTTCGGAGTTCTTC	CASSLPGLTSSEFF
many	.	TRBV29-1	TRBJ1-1	TGCAGCGGGGCGGGGGGGACCCCTGAAGCTTTCTTT	CSGAGGTPEAFF
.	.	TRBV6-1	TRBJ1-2	TGTGCCAGCAGTGCAACCGGGACATCTTATGGCTACACCTTC	CASSATGTSYGYTF
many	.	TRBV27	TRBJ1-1	TGTGCCAGCAGTTTGATAGGGGTGAACACTGAAGCTTTCTTT	CASSLIGVNTEAFF
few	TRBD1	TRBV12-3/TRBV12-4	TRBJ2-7	TGTGCCAGCGCGGTCTCAGGGGGAATCTACGAGCAGTACTTC	CASAVSGGIYEQYF
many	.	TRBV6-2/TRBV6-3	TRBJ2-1	TGTGCCAGCACCCAGACTAGCAATGAGCAGTTCTTC	CASTQTSNEQFF
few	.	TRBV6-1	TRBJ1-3	TGTGCCAGCAGTGAAAGGCGGCTCTCTGGAAACACCATATATTTT	CASSERRLSGNTIYF